This paragraph covers one TCR beta chain sequence. Antigen specificity is unknown. These data are taken from a study of T cell responses to AZD1222 COVID-19 vaccine. Study-level information: Pooled together were second doses at about 4 or about 12 weeks.

CDR1 and CDR2 from the germline V gene are MNHEY and SMNVEV (reference sequence). The V and J ends lost 2 bases and 2 bases respectively, with 16 bases between them. The CDR3 has 16 residues. General study points: Baseline serostatus was positive in only six or seven AZD1222 recipients. Spike-specific TCR breadth and depth went up after people got two AZD1222 doses. Repertoires were obtained only post-peak T cell response.

Here immunoSEQ multiplex PCR was the method, and the copy in TCRdb shows in-frame clones only, minus some. The sample holds some 100,000 clones; more than 85% are singletons and the top ten take 4% to 5.5%. The chain combines TRBV27 with TRBJ2-7; D is undetermined. This TCR was recovered from an adult in good health. The sample in question was peripheral blood, obtained on day 0 of AZD1222 vaccination. The CDR3 loop reads CASSLDGFGSAYEQYF. In DNA, the CDR3 is TGTGCCAGCAGTTTAGACGGATTCGGATCTGCCTACGAGCAGTACTTC.